These 30 T cell receptor beta chains were sequenced from one sample in a study of CD8 T cells in ankylosing spondylitis. A single record per CDR3 protein comes from TCRdb applying MiXCR to the 5' RACE reads. The sample contains 150,000 to 200,000 distinct CDR3 sequences, 15% to 20% of which appear only once. Source material: blood, either unsorted or a sorted T cell fraction (not recorded which). These receptor sequences come from a male donor with ankylosing spondylitis or in good health (not recorded which).

The CDR3 DNA sequence: TGTGCCAGCAGCTTAGGGCTAGCGGTCAATGAGCAGTTCTTC. Protein sequence: CASSLGLAVNEQFF. This sequence joins TRBV11-2 and TRBJ2-1; TRBD2 matches 7 bases. In germline, CDR1 is SGHAT, CDR2 FQNNGV. V lost 1 base, J lost 6 bases, and 3 bases stayed unmatched. The CDR3 runs to 14 residues.

The gene calls are TRBV12-3 or TRBV12-4 and TRBJ2-5; D unresolved. The germline V and J ends were trimmed by 2 bases and 5 bases, with 12 bases remaining between them. The CDR3 has 14 residues. CDR3 sequence (DNA): TGTGCCAGCAGTTTAACGCGCCGGTCGGAGACCCAGTACTTC. It specifies CASSLTRRSETQYF.

V and J are TRBV12-3 or TRBV12-4 and TRBJ2-5, with TRBD2 matching over 10 bases. The junction had 10 bases not matched to a gene; V was cut back by 4 bases and J by 5 bases. The CDR3 runs 16 residues. For the CDR3, the DNA is TGTGCCAGCAGTTCCCGGTGGCTAGCGGGAGACGAGACCCAGTACTTC. It codes for CASSSRWLAGDETQYF.

The chain uses TRBV4-2 and TRBJ1-1; D is unclear. Trimming shortened V by 11 bases and J by 4 bases, and 17 bases separated the two germline ends. CDR1 and CDR2 from the germline V gene are LGHNA and YNFKEQ. This CDR3 comprises 13 residues. CDR3 sequence reads: CAWSPARGTEAFF. As DNA, the CDR3 is TGTGCCTGGAGCCCCGCGCGGGGCACTGAAGCTTTCTTT.

This clonotype was counted many times. The V call is TRBV5-1, the J call TRBJ2-1; D is unresolved. V lost 7 bases to trimming and J lost 0 bases, with 14 bases between them. Germline V gene data show CDR1 as SGHRS and CDR2 as YFSETQ. The CDR3 totals 15 residues. The CDR3 DNA reads as TGCGCCAGCTCGTGGTGGGGTGGCTCCTACAATGAGCAGTTCTTC. Its translation: CASSWWGGSYNEQFF. Variable domain in full (rest from reference TRBV5-1 and TRBJ2-1): KAGVTQTPRYLIKTRGQQVTLSCSPISGHRSVSWYQQTPGQGLQFLFEYFSETQRNKGNFPGRFSGRQFSNSRSEMNVSTLELGDSALYLCASSWWGGSYNEQFFGPGTRLTVL.

V is TRBV19 and J is TRBJ1-1, with D possibly TRBD1 on 5 matching bases. Germline V gene data show CDR1 as LNHDA and CDR2 as SQIVND (reference sequence). The ends were cut back, 4 bases at V and 4 bases at J, with 13 bases in the middle. The CDR3 consists of 14 residues. The DNA of the CDR3 is TGTGCCAGTAGTAACCCCGGGGGAGGCACTGAAGCTTTCTTT. It specifies CASSNPGGGTEAFF.

The chain is built from TRBV5-4 and TRBJ1-2, with 7 bases fitting TRBD1. The CDR3 is 14 residues long. Trimming took 4 bases from V and 4 from J; bases not matched to a gene: 7. Per the germline V gene, CDR1 is SGHNT and CDR2 is YYREEE (reference sequence). This chain's CDR3 is CASSATGDIYGYTF. The CDR3 nucleotides read TGTGCCAGCAGCGCCACAGGGGACATCTATGGCTACACCTTC.

The chain recombines TRBV28 with TRBJ2-1; D is ambiguous. CDR1 MDHEN and CDR2 SYDVKM come from the germline V gene. V gave up 7 bases and J gave up 7 bases, with 17 bases separating them. This CDR3 has 14 amino acids. The CDR3 region has the DNA TGTGCCAGCACGGGCCCAGGCTCCACAAATGAGCAGTTCTTC. This sequence encodes CASTGPGSTNEQFF.

The chain uses TRBV30 and TRBJ1-3; D is unresolved. The V end lost 0 bases, the J end lost 4 bases, and 13 bases lay between the germline ends. The length of the CDR3 is 15 residues. The V gene's germline CDR1 is GTSNPN and CDR2 SVGIG (reference sequence). CDR3: CAWSVPGNGGNTIYF. The CDR3 bases are TGTGCCTGGAGTGTACCGGGGAATGGAGGAAACACCATATATTTT.

On this clonotype itself: Just one base apart from a much larger clone, this may be a read error. V and J are TRBV9 and TRBJ2-7; maybe TRBD1 (5 bases). V lost 4 bases to trimming and J lost 8 bases, with 16 bases between them. The CDR3 spans 13 residues. The V gene's germline CDR1 is SGDLS and CDR2 YYNGEE. CDR3 bases: TGTGCCAGCAGCCCTTCCGAGACAGCCAAGCAGTACTTC. This encodes CASSPSETAKQYF.

Ten or more counts support this clonotype. The J gene is TRBJ2-4, the V gene TRBV18; D call uncertain. Germline V gene data show CDR1 as KGHSH and CDR2 as LQKENI. The V and J ends lost 6 bases and 8 bases respectively, with 14 bases between them. The CDR3 runs to 13 residues. CDR3 residues: CASSPTPGDIQYF. The DNA for the CDR3 is TGTGCCAGCTCCCCTACCCCTGGGGACATTCAGTACTTC.

The sample holds a few counts of this clonotype. The chain joins TRBV6-5 to TRBJ2-5, with D unresolved. Germline assignment: CDR1 MNHEY and CDR2 SVGAGI. This CDR3 spans 16 amino acids. V dropped 5 bases and J dropped 0 bases, with 16 bases sitting between them. The chain's CDR3 is CASSNTPDGYQETQYF. DNA of the CDR3: TGTGCCAGCAGTAACACTCCGGACGGGTACCAAGAGACCCAGTACTTC.

The V gene is TRBV18, the J gene TRBJ1-2; no definite D call. Trimming shortened V by 2 bases and J by 4 bases, and 8 bases separated the two germline ends. CDR1 is KGHSH and CDR2 is LQKENI in the germline V gene. The length of the CDR3 is 13 residues. DNA of the CDR3: TGTGCCAGCTCACCAGGGGTTTTCTATGGCTACACCTTC. Translated: CASSPGVFYGYTF.

This clonotype was seen more than once but under ten times. The chain uses TRBV19 and TRBJ2-3; maybe TRBD2 (6 bases). This CDR3 has 14 amino acids. Trimming left V 7 bases short and J 2 bases short, with 13 bases between. In germline, CDR1 is LNHDA, CDR2 SQIVND (reference sequence). The CDR3 protein is CASKEGRDTDTQYF. The CDR3 coding sequence is TGTGCCAGTAAGGAGGGCAGGGACACAGATACGCAGTATTTT.

This clonotype was picked up a small number of times. Compared with germline, one end of the junction differs, possibly owing to a read error. The rearrangement joins TRBV24-1 to TRBJ2-1; weak D call: TRBD2 (6 bases). The CDR3 runs to 13 residues. The V gene's germline CDR1 is KGHDR and CDR2 SFDVKD. The CDR3 loop is CATSDVVSGLSIF. CDR3 DNA sequence: TGTGCCACCAGTGATGTCGTGTCAGGACTATCGATCTTC.

This clonotype has at least ten counts. The chain links TRBV5-1 to TRBJ2-1, with D perhaps TRBD2 (6 bases). The CDR3 runs 15 residues. Between the trimmed V and J ends, which lost 0 bases and 5 bases, there was a span of 12 bases. Per the germline V gene, CDR1 is SGHRS and CDR2 is YFSETQ. CDR3 sequence: CASSLAGAYHNEQFF. The CDR3 coding sequence is TGCGCCAGCAGCTTGGCGGGAGCTTATCACAATGAGCAGTTCTTC.

This clonotype was recorded at least ten times. This chain uses TRBV29-1 with TRBJ2-7; D is perhaps TRBD1 (6 bases). The CDR3 sequence is 13 residues long. Trimming removed 5 bases at V and 3 bases at J, with 14 bases between. Germline V lookup: CDR1 SQVTM, CDR2 ANQGSEA. Written as DNA, the CDR3 is TGCAGCGTTTCCGAGACAGGAAACTACGAGCAGTACTTC. Its protein product is CSVSETGNYEQYF.

This clonotype was counted ten times or more. The chain recombines TRBV5-1 with TRBJ1-1, with 8 bases matching TRBD1. The CDR3 has 14 residues. V dropped 0 bases and J dropped 5; count of bases not matched to a gene: 3. CDR1 is SGHRS, CDR2 YFSETQ, per germline. In nucleotides, the CDR3 is TGCGCCAGCAGCTTGGGACAGGGGAGGACTGAAGCTTTCTTT. It encodes CASSLGQGRTEAFF.

Ten or more counts support this clonotype. The rearrangement uses TRBV14 and TRBJ2-1; weak D call: TRBD2 (5 bases). Trimming removed 2 bases at V and 0 bases at J, with 11 bases between. The CDR3 covers 16 residues. The germline V gene has CDR1 SGHDN and CDR2 FVKESK. The DNA for the CDR3 is TGTGCCAGCAGCCAACTAGCAGCGGTCTCCTACAATGAGCAGTTCTTC. This translates into CASSQLAAVSYNEQFF.

This rearrangement joins TRBV6-5 to TRBJ1-5; TRBD1 agrees at 9 bases. The CDR3 length is 15 residues. The trim removed 4 bases at V and 3 bases at J, leaving 4 bases unmatched. Germline CDR1 is MNHEY and CDR2 is SVGAGI. The CDR3 DNA is TGTGCCAGCAGTTGGGGACAGGGTGACAATCAGCCCCAGCATTTT. It translates to CASSWGQGDNQPQHF.

This clonotype turned up a few times. CDR3 in amino acids: CASSLGAGTPYEQYF. In DNA form, the CDR3 reads TGTGCCAGCAGTTTAGGGGCCGGGACTCCCTACGAGCAGTACTTC. The chain has TRBV12-3 or TRBV12-4 and TRBJ2-7; TRBD2 might be the D (6 bases). The CDR3 has 15 amino acids. Deletions cut 1 base from V and 2 bases from J, with 12 bases between.

In its sample, this clonotype was seen many times. This chain links TRBV20-1 with TRBJ2-7, with D possibly being TRBD1 (6 bases). The CDR3 runs to 14 residues. Per the germline V gene, CDR1 is DFQATT and CDR2 is SNEGSKA (reference sequence). Between the trimmed V and J ends, which lost 3 bases and 0 bases, there was a span of 12 bases. DNA of the CDR3: TGCAGTGCTAGGGGGGCTAGAAGCTCCTACGAGCAGTACTTC. Translation gives CSARGARSSYEQYF.

The chain carries TRBV11-2 and TRBJ1-2; D unclear. V lost 1 base, J lost 4 bases, and 10 bases lay in between. This CDR3 spans 14 amino acids. Germline CDR1 and CDR2: SGHAT and FQNNGV. This CDR3 is CASSLARQSYGYTF. The CDR3 DNA follows: TGTGCCAGCAGCTTAGCGCGGCAGAGCTATGGCTACACCTTC.

A few counts support this clonotype. The chain employs TRBV5-1 and TRBJ2-3; maybe TRBD1 (6 bases). Trimming removed 2 bases at V and 0 bases at J, with 13 bases between. Germline V gene sequence: CDR1 SGHRS, CDR2 YFSETQ. The CDR3 extends over 16 amino acids. CDR3 nucleotides: TGCGCCAGCAGCTTACCATCGGGACAAAGCACAGATACGCAGTATTTT. Translation: CASSLPSGQSTDTQYF.

This clonotype was counted between two and nine times. The chain is built from TRBV5-6 and TRBJ2-2; no reliable D call. V dropped 0 bases and J dropped 4 bases, with 7 bases sitting between them. CDR1 is SGHDT, CDR2 YYEEEE, per germline. This CDR3 has 14 residues. This chain's CDR3 is CASSLGWATGELFF. CDR3 DNA sequence: TGTGCCAGCAGCTTGGGTTGGGCCACCGGGGAGCTGTTTTTT.

J is TRBJ1-2 and V is TRBV12-3 or TRBV12-4; D may be TRBD1 (6 bases). V lost 3 bases and J 5 bases, leaving 19 bases between the germline ends. This CDR3 has 16 residues. Here the CDR3 DNA reads TGTGCCAGCAGTTTTATCGCGGGGGGCCCCTCGTATGGCTACACCTTC. It translates to CASSFIAGGPSYGYTF.

This clonotype was seen ten or more times. The gene calls are TRBV29-1 and TRBJ2-3, with D perhaps assigned TRBD1 or TRBD2 (5 bases each). The length of the CDR3 is 16 residues. Trimming pared 5 bases from V and 7 bases from J, leaving 25 bases between. Germline V gene lookup returns CDR1 SQVTM and CDR2 ANQGSEA. CDR3 sequence: CSVFPYKGPQQNTQYF. The CDR3 DNA reads as TGCAGCGTTTTTCCGTATAAGGGACCCCAGCAGAATACGCAGTATTTT.

This clonotype occurred many times. This chain connects TRBV15 to TRBJ1-5, with 8 bases fitting TRBD1. Trimming removed 7 bases from V and 5 bases from J; junction bases left unmatched: 7. The length of the CDR3 is 14 residues. In germline, CDR1 is LNHNV, CDR2 YYDKDF (reference sequence). CDR3 amino acids: CATKPTGVDQPQHF. CDR3 coding DNA: TGTGCCACCAAACCGACAGGGGTAGATCAGCCCCAGCATTTT.

This clonotype has at least ten counts. V is TRBV20-1 and J is TRBJ2-3; TRBD2 matches 13 bases. The V gene end was trimmed by 4 bases and the J gene end by 4 bases; junction bases not matched to a gene: 8. Germline-derived CDR1 and CDR2 are DFQATT and SNEGSKA (reference sequence). CDR3 length: 16 amino acids. DNA of the CDR3: TGCAGTGCTACCTCCGGACTAGCGGGAGTAGCAGATACGCAGTATTTT. This codes for CSATSGLAGVADTQYF.

This clonotype was seen a few times. The chain joins TRBV7-6 to TRBJ2-1, with D uncertain. Deletions cut 4 bases from V and 6 bases from J, with 16 bases between. Germline values: CDR1 SGHVS, CDR2 FNYEAQ. The CDR3 contains 15 residues. As DNA, the CDR3 is TGTGCCAGCAGCTCCCTTTTAGTTAGTGCCAATGAGCAGTTCTTC. This encodes CASSSLLVSANEQFF.